This TCR beta chain emerged from a study of human T cells and chemical hapten exposure. The V end was cut by 6 bases, the J end by 2 bases, with 13 bases between. CDR3 length: 14 residues. CDR1 is SQVTM, CDR2 ANQGSEA, per germline. Unique molecular identifiers were attached to individual cDNA molecules during library preparation. From the RACE reads, TCRdb called clonotypes with MiXCR, one entry per CDR3 protein. The sample contains around 200,000 distinct CDR3 sequences, about 31% of which appear only once. This sample's time point: pre-sensitization, week 0. Treatment: therapeutic diphenylcyclopropenone sensitization with weekly scalp DPC. Venepuncture was done earlier than the placement of each patch test.

Sample: whole blood, taken in connection with sensitization to the hapten diphenylcyclopropenone (DPC). The source of this sequence is a woman in her thirties with alopecia areata. Some clones in this sample may be carry-over from other donors' samples. The chain has TRBV29-1 and TRBJ2-2; a weak D match, TRBD1 (5 bases). The CDR3 reads CSVGARANTGELFF. The CDR3 DNA is TGCAGCGTCGGCGCCAGGGCTAACACCGGGGAGCTGTTTTTT.